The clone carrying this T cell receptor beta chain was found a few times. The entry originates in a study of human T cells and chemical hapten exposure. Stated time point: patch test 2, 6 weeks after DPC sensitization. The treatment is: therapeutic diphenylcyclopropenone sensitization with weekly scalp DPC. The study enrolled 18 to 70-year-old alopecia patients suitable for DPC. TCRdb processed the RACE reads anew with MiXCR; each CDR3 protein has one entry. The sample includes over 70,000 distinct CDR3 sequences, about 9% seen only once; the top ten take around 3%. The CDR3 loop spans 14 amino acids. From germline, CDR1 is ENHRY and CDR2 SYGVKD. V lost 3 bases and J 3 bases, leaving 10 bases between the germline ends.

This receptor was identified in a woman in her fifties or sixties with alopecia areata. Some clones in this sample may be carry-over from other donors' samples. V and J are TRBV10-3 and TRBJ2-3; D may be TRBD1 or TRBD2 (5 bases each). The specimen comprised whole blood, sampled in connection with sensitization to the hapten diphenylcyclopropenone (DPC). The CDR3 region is CAISDRGPTDTQYF. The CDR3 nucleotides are TGTGCCATCAGTGACCGGGGACCGACAGATACGCAGTATTTT.